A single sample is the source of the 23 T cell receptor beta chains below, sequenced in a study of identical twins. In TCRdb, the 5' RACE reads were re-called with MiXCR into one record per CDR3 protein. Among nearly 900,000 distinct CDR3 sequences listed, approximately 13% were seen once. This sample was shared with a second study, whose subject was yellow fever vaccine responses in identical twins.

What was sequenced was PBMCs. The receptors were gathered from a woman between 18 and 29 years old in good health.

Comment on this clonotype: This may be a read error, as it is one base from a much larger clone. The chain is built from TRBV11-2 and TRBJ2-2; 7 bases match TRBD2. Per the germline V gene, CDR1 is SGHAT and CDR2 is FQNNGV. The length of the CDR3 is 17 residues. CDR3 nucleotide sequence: TGTGCCAGCAGCTCTCGATTGGGGACTATGAACACCGGGGGGCTGTTTTTT. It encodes CASSSRLGTMNTGGLFF.

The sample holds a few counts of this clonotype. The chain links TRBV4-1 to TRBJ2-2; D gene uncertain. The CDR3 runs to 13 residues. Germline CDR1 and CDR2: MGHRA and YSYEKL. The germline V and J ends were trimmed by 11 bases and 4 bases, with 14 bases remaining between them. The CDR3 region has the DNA TGCGCCCCAGTGGGCAACACCACCGGGGAGCTGTTTTTT. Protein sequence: CAPVGNTTGELFF.

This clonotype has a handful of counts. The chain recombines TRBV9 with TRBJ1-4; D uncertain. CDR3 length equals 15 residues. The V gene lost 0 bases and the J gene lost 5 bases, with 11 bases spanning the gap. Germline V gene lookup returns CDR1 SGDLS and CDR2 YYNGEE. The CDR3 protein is CASSVGGGENEKLFF. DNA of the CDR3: TGTGCCAGCAGCGTAGGGGGAGGCGAGAATGAAAAACTGTTTTTT.

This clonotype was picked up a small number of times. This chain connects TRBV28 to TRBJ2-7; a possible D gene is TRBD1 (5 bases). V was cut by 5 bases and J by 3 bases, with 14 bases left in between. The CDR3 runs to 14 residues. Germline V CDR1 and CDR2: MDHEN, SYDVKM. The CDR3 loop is CASSPLRQNYEQYV. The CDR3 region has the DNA TGTGCCAGCAGTCCCCTCCGACAGAACTACGAGCAGTACGTC.

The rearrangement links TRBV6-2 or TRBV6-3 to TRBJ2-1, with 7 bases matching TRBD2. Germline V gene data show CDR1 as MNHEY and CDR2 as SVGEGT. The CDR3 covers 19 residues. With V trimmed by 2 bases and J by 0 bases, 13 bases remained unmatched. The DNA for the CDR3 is TGTGCCAGCAGTTACCCCTACTCTCCCCAGCGGGGCTCCTACAATGAGCAGTTCTTC. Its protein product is CASSYPYSPQRGSYNEQFF.

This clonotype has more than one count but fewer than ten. CDR3 in DNA: TGTGCCAGCAGCTGCGGACTAGCGGGATATGGGGAAGATACGCAGTATTTT. It codes for CASSCGLAGYGEDTQYF. This rearrangement joins TRBV7-4 to TRBJ2-3; the match to TRBD2 covers 12 bases. Germline CDR1 reads SGHVT; CDR2 reads SQSDAQ. Trimming took 4 bases from V and 5 from J; bases not matched to a gene: 10. The CDR3 spans 17 residues.

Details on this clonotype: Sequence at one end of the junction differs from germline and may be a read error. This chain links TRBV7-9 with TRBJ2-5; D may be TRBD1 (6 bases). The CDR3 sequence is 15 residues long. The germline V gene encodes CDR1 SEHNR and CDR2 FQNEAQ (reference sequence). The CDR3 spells CASSPPHRVRETQYF. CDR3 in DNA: TGCGCCAGCAGCCCGCCCCACAGGGTGCGGGAGACCCAGTACTTC.

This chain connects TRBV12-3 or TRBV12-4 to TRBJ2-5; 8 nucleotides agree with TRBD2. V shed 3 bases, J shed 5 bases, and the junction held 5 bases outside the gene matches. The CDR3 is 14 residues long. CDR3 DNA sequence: TGTGCCAGCAGTTTGGAGCGGGAGCGGGAGACCCAGTACTTC. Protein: CASSLERERETQYF.

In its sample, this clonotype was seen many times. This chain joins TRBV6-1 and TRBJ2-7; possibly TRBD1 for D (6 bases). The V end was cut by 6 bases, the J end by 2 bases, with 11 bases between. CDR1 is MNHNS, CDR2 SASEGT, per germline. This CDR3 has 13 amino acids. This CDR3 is CASRTGQAYEQYF. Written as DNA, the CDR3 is TGTGCCAGCAGGACAGGCCAAGCCTACGAGCAGTACTTC.

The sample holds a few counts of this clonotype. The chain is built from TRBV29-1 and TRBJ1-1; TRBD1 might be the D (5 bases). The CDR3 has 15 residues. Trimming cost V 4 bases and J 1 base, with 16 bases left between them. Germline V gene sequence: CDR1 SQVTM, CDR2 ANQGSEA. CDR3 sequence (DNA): TGCAGCGTTGCCTGGGGGAGGATGAAGAACACTGAAGCTTTCTTT. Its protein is CSVAWGRMKNTEAFF. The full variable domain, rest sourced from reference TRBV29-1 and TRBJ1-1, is SAVISQKPSRDICQRGTSLTIQCQVDSQVTMMFWYRQQPGQSLTLIATANQGSEATYESGFVIDKFPISRPNLTFSTLTVSNMSPEDSSIYLCSVAWGRMKNTEAFFGQGTRLTVV.

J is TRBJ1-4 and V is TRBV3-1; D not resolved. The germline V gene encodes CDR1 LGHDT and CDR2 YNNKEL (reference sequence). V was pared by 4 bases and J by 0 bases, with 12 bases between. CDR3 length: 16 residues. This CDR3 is CASSLGPDATNEKLFF. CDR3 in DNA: TGTGCCAGCAGCCTAGGCCCGGATGCAACTAATGAAAAACTGTTTTTT.

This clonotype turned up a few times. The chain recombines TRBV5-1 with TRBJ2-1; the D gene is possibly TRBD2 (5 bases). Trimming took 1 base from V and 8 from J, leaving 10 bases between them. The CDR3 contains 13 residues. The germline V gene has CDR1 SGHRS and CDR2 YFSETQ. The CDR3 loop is CASSLSSSDEQFF. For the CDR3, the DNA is TGCGCCAGCAGCTTGTCTAGCTCGGATGAGCAGTTCTTC.

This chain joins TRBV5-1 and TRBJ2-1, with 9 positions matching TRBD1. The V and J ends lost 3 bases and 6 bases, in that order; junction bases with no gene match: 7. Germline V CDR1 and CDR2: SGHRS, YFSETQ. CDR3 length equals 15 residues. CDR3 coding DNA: TGCGCCAGCAGCTCCCCCGGGACAGGGAGCAATGAGCAGTTCTTC. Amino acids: CASSSPGTGSNEQFF.

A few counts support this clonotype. The CDR3 sequence: CSVRAGVNTEAFF. CDR3 nucleotide sequence: TGCAGCGTTCGAGCGGGGGTGAACACTGAAGCTTTCTTT. This chain joins TRBV29-1 and TRBJ1-1; D might be TRBD1 (5 bases). The CDR3 loop spans 13 amino acids. Trimming removed 5 bases from V and 0 bases from J, with 10 bases in between. Per the germline V gene, CDR1 is SQVTM and CDR2 is ANQGSEA.

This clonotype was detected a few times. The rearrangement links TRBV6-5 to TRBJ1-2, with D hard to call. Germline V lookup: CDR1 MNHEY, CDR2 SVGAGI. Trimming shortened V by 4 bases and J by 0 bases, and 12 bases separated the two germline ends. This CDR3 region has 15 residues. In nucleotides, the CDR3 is TGTGCCAGCAGTTCGGCAGGCCATTCTAACTATGGCTACACCTTC. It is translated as CASSSAGHSNYGYTF.

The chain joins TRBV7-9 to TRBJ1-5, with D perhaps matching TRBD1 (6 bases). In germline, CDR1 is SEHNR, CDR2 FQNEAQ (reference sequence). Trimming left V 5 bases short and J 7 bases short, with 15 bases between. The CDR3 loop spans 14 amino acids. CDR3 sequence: CASSPRGSVQPQHF. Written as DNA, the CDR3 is TGTGCCAGCAGCCCCAGGGGAAGCGTCCAGCCCCAGCATTTT.

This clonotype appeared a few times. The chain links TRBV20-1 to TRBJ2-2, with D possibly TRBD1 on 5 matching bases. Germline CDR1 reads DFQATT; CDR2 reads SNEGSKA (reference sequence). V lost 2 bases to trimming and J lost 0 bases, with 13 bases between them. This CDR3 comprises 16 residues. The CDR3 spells CSARRRTGSNTGELFF. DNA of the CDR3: TGCAGTGCTAGACGTAGAACAGGATCGAACACCGGGGAGCTGTTTTTT.

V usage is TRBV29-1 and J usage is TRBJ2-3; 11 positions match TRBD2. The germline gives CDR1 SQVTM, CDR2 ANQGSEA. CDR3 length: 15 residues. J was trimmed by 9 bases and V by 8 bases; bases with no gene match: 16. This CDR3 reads CSSVRGDASGRTQYF. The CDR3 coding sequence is TGCAGCTCCGTCCGCGGGGATGCTAGCGGGAGGACGCAGTATTTT.

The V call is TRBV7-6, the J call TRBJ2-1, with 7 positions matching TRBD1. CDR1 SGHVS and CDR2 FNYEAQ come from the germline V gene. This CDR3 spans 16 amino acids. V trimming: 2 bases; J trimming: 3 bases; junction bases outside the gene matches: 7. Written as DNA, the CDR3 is TGTGCCAGCAGCTTAAAAGGGGACAGATACTACAATGAGCAGTTCTTC. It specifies CASSLKGDRYYNEQFF.

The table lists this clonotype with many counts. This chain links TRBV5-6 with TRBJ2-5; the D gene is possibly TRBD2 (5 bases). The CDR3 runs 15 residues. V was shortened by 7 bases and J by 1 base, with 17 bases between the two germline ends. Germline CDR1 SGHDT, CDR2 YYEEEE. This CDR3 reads CASAVQGSPQETQYF. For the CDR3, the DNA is TGTGCCAGCGCCGTACAAGGGAGCCCCCAAGAGACCCAGTACTTC.

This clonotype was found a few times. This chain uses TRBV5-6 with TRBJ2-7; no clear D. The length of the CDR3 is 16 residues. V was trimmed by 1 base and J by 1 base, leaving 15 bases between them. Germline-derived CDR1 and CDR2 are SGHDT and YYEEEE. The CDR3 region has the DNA TGTGCCAGCAGCTTGTACCGGAACGTTCGGTCCTACGAGCAGTACGTC. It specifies CASSLYRNVRSYEQYV.

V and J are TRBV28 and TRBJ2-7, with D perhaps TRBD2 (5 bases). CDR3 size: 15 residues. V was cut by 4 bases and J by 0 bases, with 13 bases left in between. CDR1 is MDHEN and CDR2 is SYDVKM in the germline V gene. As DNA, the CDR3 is TGTGCCAGCAGTTCGAATAGCGCGAGCTCCTACGAGCAGTACTTC. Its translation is CASSSNSASSYEQYF.

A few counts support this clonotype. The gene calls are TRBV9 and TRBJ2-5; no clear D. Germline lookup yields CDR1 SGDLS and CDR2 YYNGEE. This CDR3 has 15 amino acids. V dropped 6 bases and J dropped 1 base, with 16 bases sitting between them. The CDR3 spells CASNREMRPQETQYF. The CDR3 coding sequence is TGTGCCAGCAACCGAGAAATGAGACCCCAAGAGACCCAGTACTTC.